These 14 T cell receptor beta chains were all obtained from the same sample, sequenced in a study of T cells after yellow fever vaccination. TCRdb re-called the 5' RACE reads through MiXCR, storing one row per CDR3 protein. In the table there are approximately 510,000 distinct CDR3 sequences, roughly 22% of which are singletons. The source was PBMCs, collected approximately 22 days after the first yellow fever vaccination. Source of these receptors: a man aged 18 to 35 who received the YFV17D yellow fever vaccine.

The genes are TRBV13 and TRBJ1-2; possible D gene TRBD1, 6 bases. The CDR3 extends over 15 amino acids. Germline CDR1 PRHDT, CDR2 FYEKMQ (reference sequence). The ends were cut back, 5 bases at V and 3 bases at J, with 16 bases in the middle. The CDR3 region has the DNA TGTGCCAGCAGCACAATACAGGGAGCCGACTATGGCTACACCTTC. Translated: CASSTIQGADYGYTF. The complete variable domain, with remaining parts taken from reference TRBV13 and TRBJ1-2, reads AAGVIQSPRHLIKEKRETATLKCYPIPRHDTVYWYQQGPGQDPQFLISFYEKMQSDKGSIPDRFSAQQFSDYHSELNMSSLELGDSALYFCASSTIQGADYGYTFGSGTRLTVV.

The CDR3 nucleotides are TGTGCCAGCAGCTTAGCCATACTTGAAAACTATGGCTACACCTTC. It yields the protein CASSLAILENYGYTF. The chain combines TRBV7-9 with TRBJ1-2, with D unclear. Germline V CDR1 and CDR2: SEHNR, FQNEAQ (reference sequence). The CDR3 covers 15 residues. V lost 0 bases, J lost 2 bases, and 10 bases lay in between.

The J gene is TRBJ2-1, the V gene TRBV6-2 or TRBV6-3, with 8 bases fitting TRBD1. CDR1 is MNHEY and CDR2 is SVGEGT in the germline V gene. V gave up 5 bases and J gave up 0 bases; unmatched junction bases: 3. The CDR3 extends over 15 amino acids. Here the CDR3 reads CASSAGTGSYNEQFF. The DNA of the CDR3 is TGTGCCAGCAGTGCAGGGACAGGCTCCTACAATGAGCAGTTCTTC.

The V call is TRBV4-1, the J call TRBJ2-7; 9 positions match TRBD1. In germline, CDR1 is MGHRA, CDR2 YSYEKL. V lost 6 bases and J lost 7; bases outside the gene matches: 7. This CDR3 is 13 amino acids long. CDR3 DNA sequence: TGCGCCAGCAGTCGGGACAGGGCGGGGGAGCAGTACTTC. It specifies CASSRDRAGEQYF.

There are a few counts of this clonotype. The chain links TRBV6-6 to TRBJ2-7; no definite D call. The length of the CDR3 is 12 residues. The germline V gene encodes CDR1 MNHNY and CDR2 SVGAGI (reference sequence). Trimming left V 5 bases short and J 9 bases short, with 14 bases between. CDR3 sequence: CASSQEGFLQYV. CDR3 bases: TGTGCCAGCAGTCAAGAAGGCTTTTTGCAGTACGTC.

This clonotype showed up just a few times. The chain uses TRBV10-3 and TRBJ2-1; 9 bases line up with TRBD2. The V segment lost 6 bases and the J segment 7 bases; nucleotides outside the gene matches: 10. CDR3 length: 15 amino acids. The germline gives CDR1 ENHRY, CDR2 SYGVKD. The CDR3, as DNA: TGTGCCATCAGCATTAGCGGGGGATGGGGGAATGAGCAGTTCTTC. Residues: CAISISGGWGNEQFF.

V is TRBV5-1 and J is TRBJ1-1; no definite D call. CDR3 size: 15 residues. Per germline, CDR1 SGHRS and CDR2 YFSETQ. V was cut by 0 bases and J by 5 bases, with 14 bases left in between. CDR3 DNA: TGCGCCAGCAGCTTGGAGGCAGGTTGGAGGACTGAAGCTTTCTTT. This encodes CASSLEAGWRTEAFF.

The chain couples TRBV11-2 to TRBJ2-7; 7 nucleotides match TRBD1. Trimming took 3 bases from V and 1 from J; bases not matched to a gene: 6. This CDR3 spans 15 amino acids. Germline CDR1 reads SGHAT; CDR2 reads FQNNGV. CDR3 coding DNA: TGTGCCAGCAGCTTCCGGGACAGATCTTCCTACGAGCAGTACGTC. It specifies CASSFRDRSSYEQYV.

In this sample, this clonotype turned up a few times. The V gene is TRBV27, the J gene TRBJ1-2; D may be TRBD1 (5 bases). The CDR3 covers 13 residues. Germline CDR1 is MNHEY and CDR2 is SMNVEV (reference sequence). V was trimmed by 3 bases and J by 6 bases, leaving 11 bases between them. Here the CDR3 reads CASSFRGRDGYTF. The CDR3 DNA reads as TGTGCCAGCAGTTTTCGGGGGAGGGATGGCTACACCTTC.

The rearrangement links TRBV20-1 to TRBJ1-1; D might be TRBD1 (5 bases). The CDR3 sequence is 17 residues long. The germline V gene encodes CDR1 DFQATT and CDR2 SNEGSKA (reference sequence). Trimming shortened V by 5 bases and J by 0 bases, and 22 bases separated the two germline ends. The CDR3 nucleotides read TGCAGTGCTCCTCCCCGGGGGAGGATGTGGATGAACACTGAAGCTTTCTTT. Its protein product is CSAPPRGRMWMNTEAFF.

The chain joins TRBV7-9 to TRBJ1-6, with D uncertain. This CDR3 has 15 amino acids. Trimming cost V 8 bases and J 6 bases, with 17 bases left between them. Germline CDR1 is SEHNR and CDR2 is FQNEAQ (reference sequence). CDR3 sequence: CASSRRSQINSPLHF. Written as DNA, the CDR3 is TGTGCCAGCTCAAGGAGAAGTCAGATTAATTCACCCCTCCACTTT.

This clonotype was observed a few times. This rearrangement joins TRBV7-9 to TRBJ1-4, with 7 nucleotides matching TRBD1. The CDR3 loop spans 15 amino acids. V lost 5 bases, J lost 5 bases, and 8 bases stayed unmatched. Per the germline V gene, CDR1 is SEHNR and CDR2 is FQNEAQ (reference sequence). The CDR3 DNA follows: TGTGCCAGCAGCGCTTACGGCAGGGGGAATGAAAAACTGTTTTTT. Its protein is CASSAYGRGNEKLFF.

This clonotype was seen a handful of times. The rearrangement links TRBV12-3 or TRBV12-4 to TRBJ2-7; possibly TRBD1 for D (5 bases). Trimming took off 4 bases at V and 3 bases at J, with 10 bases between the two ends. This CDR3 region has 13 residues. The CDR3 loop reads CASSSRRGYEQYF. As DNA, the CDR3 is TGTGCCAGCAGTTCGAGAAGGGGCTACGAGCAGTACTTC.

The chain links TRBV2 to TRBJ2-1, with D unresolved. V was shortened by 4 bases and J by 5 bases, with 12 bases between the two germline ends. The CDR3 runs 14 residues. CDR1 SNHLY and CDR2 FYNNEI come from the germline V gene. The CDR3 DNA is TGTGCCAGCAGTGTTATGGTGAGGAACAATGAGCAGTTCTTC. It yields the protein CASSVMVRNNEQFF.